The rows below give T cell receptor beta chains drawn from one sample of a study of vaccination effects on CD4 cells after COVID-19. Profiled with immunoSEQ multiplex PCR; TCRdb holds only in-frame clones, not every one. The sample records approximately 30,000 clones, about 80% being singletons. These receptors are not linked to any known antigen. Sequencing was performed on CD4+ T cells from PBMCs cultured with HCoV-NL63 spike peptides, taken after COVID-19 vaccination. These receptors all stem from a human donor who received a COVID-19 vaccine. Some clones in this sample may be carry-over from other donors' samples. Each CDR3 is given with its conserved first and last residue. D genes are given only for firm matches. Some rows mark clone size as missing; the rest say once, few, many or name a class of expanded clone.

d_gene	j_gene	abundance	v_gene	CDR3aa	CDR3nt
NA	TRBJ2-1	NA	TRBV5-1	CASSYDLNEQFF	TGCGCCAGCAGCTACGACTTAAATGAGCAGTTCTTC
NA	TRBJ2-5	NA	TRBV10-1	CASSERRQETQYF	TGCGCCAGCAGTGAGCGCAGGCAAGAGACCCAGTACTTC
NA	TRBJ1-6	NA	TRBV2	CASRRTDTNSPLHF	TGTGCCAGCAGGCGGACTGACACTAATTCACCCCTCCACTTT
NA	TRBJ1-3	NA	TRBV12-3/TRBV12-4	CASSAGNTIYF	TGTGCCAGCAGTGCGGGAAACACCATATATTTT
TRBD2	TRBJ2-1	NA	TRBV15	CATSTRTSGDDEQFF	TGTGCCACCAGCACCCGGACTAGCGGGGACGATGAGCAGTTCTTC
TRBD1	TRBJ1-2	NA	TRBV6-2/TRBV6-3	CASSWPRDRGNYGYTF	TGTGCCAGCAGTTGGCCCCGGGACAGGGGTAACTATGGCTACACCTTC
NA	TRBJ2-1	once	TRBV5-1	CASSLGGAGYNEQFF	TGCGCCAGCAGCTTGGGGGGGGCCGGCTACAATGAGCAGTTCTTC
TRBD1	TRBJ1-5	NA	TRBV3-1/TRBV3-2	CASSHSDRGGRQPQHF	TGTGCCAGCAGCCATTCGGACAGGGGGGGCCGGCAGCCCCAGCATTTT
NA	TRBJ2-3	NA	TRBV5-1	CASSFNSATGDTQYF	TGCGCCAGCAGCTTTAACTCAGCGACGGGAGATACGCAGTATTTT
TRBD2	TRBJ2-1	once	TRBV5-1	CASSFSLAGGIEQFF	TGCGCCAGCAGCTTCTCGCTAGCGGGGGGGATTGAGCAGTTCTTC
TRBD1	TRBJ2-3	NA	TRBV19	CASSRGQGTDTQYF	TGTGCCAGTAGTAGGGGACAGGGGACCGATACGCAGTATTTT
TRBD1	TRBJ1-6	few	TRBV5-1	CASSAQGWNSPLHF	TGCGCCAGCAGCGCACAGGGGTGGAATTCACCCCTCCACTTT
NA	TRBJ1-6	NA	TRBV6-2/TRBV6-3	CASSPNTGTWNNSPLHF	TGTGCCAGCAGTCCCAATACCGGGACATGGAATAATTCACCCCTCCACTTT
TRBD1	TRBJ2-1	NA	TRBV30	CAWSTGTGLNEQFF	TGTGCCTGGAGCACCGGGACAGGGTTGAATGAGCAGTTCTTC
NA	TRBJ1-1	NA	TRBV7-9	CASSETGFAAFF	TGTGCCAGCAGCGAAACAGGGTTCGCAGCTTTCTTT
NA	TRBJ2-4	NA	TRBV25-1	CASTGTEDLLAKNIQYF	TGTGCCAGCACGGGGACGGAGGATCTCCTAGCCAAAAACATTCAGTACTTC
NA	TRBJ1-1	NA	TRBV7-2	CASSSWGNTEAFF	TGTGCCAGCAGCTCATGGGGGAACACTGAAGCTTTCTTT
TRBD2	TRBJ2-1	NA	TRBV19	CASSTWRGGSYNEQFF	TGTGCCAGTAGTACCTGGCGGGGGGGGTCGTACAATGAGCAGTTCTTC
NA	TRBJ2-5	once	TRBV6-5	CASTLGAGQETQYF	TGTGCCAGCACCTTAGGGGCGGGACAAGAGACCCAGTACTTC
NA	TRBJ1-1	once	TRBV10-2	CASSDSRVVEAFF	TGCGCCAGCAGTGATTCCCGGGTTGTTGAAGCTTTCTTT
NA	TRBJ1-1	NA	TRBV12-3/TRBV12-4	CASTVRRNTEAFF	TGTGCCAGCACGGTAAGGAGGAACACTGAAGCTTTCTTT
NA	TRBJ1-2	NA	TRBV5-1	CASSPGTLSTYGYTF	TGCGCCAGCAGCCCTGGGACCTTGTCTACCTATGGCTACACCTTC
NA	TRBJ1-2	NA	TRBV6-1	CASSEAGGSYGYTF	TGTGCCAGCAGTGAAGCGGGGGGCAGCTATGGCTACACCTTC